Here is one T cell receptor (beta chain) with its context. What it binds is not known. The record originates from a study of shared clonotypes between healthy human individuals. Findings and caveats of the study: Genetic and exposure-history diversity was limited by the few donors. When naive CD4 clonotypes were compared across a few donors, about 4.9% were shared.

In the authors' methods: ImmunoSEQ only sent back junction sequences with no quality scores, so filtering was done differently. Here immunoSEQ multiplex PCR was the method, and the copy in TCRdb shows in-frame clones only, minus some. V and J calls and clone size are as listed in that table; D and trimming were resolved from the DNA. The data contain approximately 1.5 million clones, roughly 98.5% of them singletons. In germline, CDR1 is KGHSH, CDR2 LQKENI. CDR3 length equals 13 residues. The V end lost 2 bases, the J end lost 7 bases, and 11 bases lay between the germline ends. The chain is built from TRBV18 and TRBJ1-1; possibly TRBD1 for D (6 bases). Sequenced input: naive CD4+ T cells sorted from blood. This sample's subset: CD45RA+ positively selected. The clonotype was recovered from a man aged 25-45 years in good health. The CDR3 here is CASSPKGGHEAFF. The CDR3 DNA is TGTGCCAGCTCACCAAAGGGGGGTCATGAAGCTTTCTTT.